These T cell receptor beta chains were read from a single sample in a study of blood T cells in healthy people across ages. Each CDR3 protein gets one entry after TCRdb re-called the 5' RACE reads with MiXCR. The sample records 700,000 or so distinct CDR3 sequences, about 20% being singletons. Sequenced material: blood. All receptors derive from a man between 65 and 85 years old in good health. The CDR3 runs from the conserved cysteine through the conserved F or W. A D gene is named only where the DNA matches it firmly. Rows may omit the clone size; those that give it use once, few, many or a size class.

v_call	clone_size	d_call	j_call	cdr3_nt	cdr3_aa
TRBV7-2	-	TRBD1	TRBJ1-4	TGTGCCAGCAGCTTATCGCGGGGGACAGGGGATGAAAAACTGTTTTTT	CASSLSRGTGDEKLFF
TRBV27	few	TRBD1	TRBJ1-6	TGTGCCAGCCACCGGACAGGGGGTTCACCCCTCCACTTT	CASHRTGGSPLHF
TRBV11-1	few	TRBD2	TRBJ2-1	TGTGCCAGCAGTTGGAGCGGGAAATATAATAATGAGCAGTTCTTC	CASSWSGKYNNEQFF
TRBV16	-	TRBD1	TRBJ1-2	TGTGCCAGCAGCCAAGGCCGGACAGGGGTTGGATATGGCTACACCTTC	CASSQGRTGVGYGYTF
TRBV7-9	few	-	TRBJ2-3	TGTGCCTTAGGGGGTAGCGGACCCACAGATACGCAGTATTTT	CALGGSGPTDTQYF
TRBV7-2	-	-	TRBJ2-4	TGTGCCAGCAGCCCTGGCCTCGGAGAGTACATTCAGTACTTC	CASSPGLGEYIQYF
TRBV19	-	-	TRBJ1-5	TGTGCCAGTAGTATAGGTGGGGCAGGGGGCAATCAGCCCCAGCATTTT	CASSIGGAGGNQPQHF
TRBV6-5	-	-	TRBJ1-5	TGTGCCAGCAGTTACCTGTCGAAGGGGCAGGGAATTTATAGCAATCAGCCCCAGCATTTT	CASSYLSKGQGIYSNQPQHF
TRBV27	-	-	TRBJ2-2	TGTGCCAGCAGCCAGAGAACGGCCGGGGAGCTGTTTTTT	CASSQRTAGELFF
TRBV12-3/TRBV12-4	few	TRBD2	TRBJ2-2	TGTGCCAGCAGTTTTCCCACGCGGGGGGGCATGTCCGGGGAGCTGTTTTTT	CASSFPTRGGMSGELFF
TRBV4-3	-	-	TRBJ2-3	TGCGCCAGCAGCCAAGAGGGGACCCCTCACACGAATACGCAGTATTTT	CASSQEGTPHTNTQYF
TRBV6-5	-	-	TRBJ1-3	TGTGCCAGCAGTTACTCTAGGGGGTGGCCTGGAAACACCATATATTTT	CASSYSRGWPGNTIYF
TRBV20-1	-	-	TRBJ2-2	TGCAGTGCTAGTAGCGGAACGAACACCGGGGAGCTGTTTTTT	CSASSGTNTGELFF
TRBV20-1	-	TRBD1	TRBJ1-2	TGCAGTGCGAGAGCCGGGACAGCGTCCACCTATGGCTACACCTTC	CSARAGTASTYGYTF
TRBV12-3/TRBV12-4	-	-	TRBJ2-2	TGTGCCAGCAGTTTTATCGGGCGTGAGGGGTCCGGGGAGCTGTTTTTT	CASSFIGREGSGELFF
TRBV18	-	TRBD2	TRBJ2-3	TGTGCCAGCTCACCACTTAGCGGGTCTAGCACAGATACGCAGTATTTT	CASSPLSGSSTDTQYF
TRBV5-5	few	-	TRBJ1-3	TGTGCCAGCAGCTTACAGGGTATGAGCTCTGGAAACACCATATATTTT	CASSLQGMSSGNTIYF
TRBV6-5	few	-	TRBJ2-3	TGTGCCAGCAGTTACTCGGCGGGGCACTTCACAGATACGCAGTATTTT	CASSYSAGHFTDTQYF
TRBV20-1	-	-	TRBJ1-6	TGCAGTGCTAGGGGGCGGACCTCCTATAATTCACCCCTCCACTTT	CSARGRTSYNSPLHF
TRBV7-2	-	TRBD1	TRBJ2-7	TGTGCCAGCAGCTCCACAGGGGGAGTTGGCGAGCAGTACTTC	CASSSTGGVGEQYF
TRBV7-2	-	-	TRBJ1-6	TGTGCCAGCAGCTTAGAGGCAGGGAGAGATTCACCCCTCCACTTT	CASSLEAGRDSPLHF
TRBV7-2	few	TRBD2	TRBJ2-3	TGTGCCAGCAGCTCCCGAGCGGGGGGCCGCACAGATACGCAGTATTTT	CASSSRAGGRTDTQYF
TRBV29-1	few	-	TRBJ1-1	TGCAGCGTTGGGAGGGCAGGGAGATGGACTGAAGCTTTCTTT	CSVGRAGRWTEAFF
TRBV29-1	few	TRBD1	TRBJ2-3	TGCAGCGCTATCTCCGGGACAGGGAGCACAGATACGCAGTATTTT	CSAISGTGSTDTQYF
TRBV11-2	-	-	TRBJ2-5	TGTGCCAGCAGCTTTCCGGGCCCACAAGAGACCCAGTACTTC	CASSFPGPQETQYF
TRBV20-1	-	TRBD2	TRBJ2-1	TGCAGTGCCCCCCGGGCGGGAGTGAACAATGAGCAGTTCTTC	CSAPRAGVNNEQFF
TRBV6-5	few	TRBD2	TRBJ2-1	TGTGCCAGCAGTTCCTCCGGGACTAGCGGAACCTACAATGAGCAGTTCTTC	CASSSSGTSGTYNEQFF
TRBV15	-	-	TRBJ2-2	TGTGCCACCAGCAGAGGCGCGATCCCGGACACCGGGGAGCTGTTTTTT	CATSRGAIPDTGELFF
TRBV6-5	-	-	TRBJ2-6	TGTGCCAGCAGTTACTGGGCAGAGTCCTCTGGGGCCAACGTCCTGACTTTC	CASSYWAESSGANVLTF
TRBV20-1	few	TRBD1	TRBJ1-4	TGCAGTGCCAAGGACAGGGGCAATGAAAAACTGTTTTTT	CSAKDRGNEKLFF
TRBV6-2/TRBV6-3	-	-	TRBJ1-5	TGTGCCAGCAGAGGAGCAGGGGATAATCAGCCCCAGCATTTT	CASRGAGDNQPQHF
TRBV7-9	-	TRBD1	TRBJ1-4	TGTGCCAGCACCCTACGGACAGGGAAATATGAAAAACTGTTTTTT	CASTLRTGKYEKLFF
TRBV4-2	-	-	TRBJ2-5	TGTGCCAGCAGCCAAGGGATGTCTGGAGGCCAAGAGACCCAGTACTTC	CASSQGMSGGQETQYF
TRBV16	few	-	TRBJ1-2	TGTGCCAGCAGCCCGAATAGACAAGGATATGGCTACACCTTC	CASSPNRQGYGYTF
TRBV15	-	-	TRBJ1-3	TGTGCCACCAGGCCATCACCTGGAAACACCATATATTTT	CATRPSPGNTIYF
TRBV29-1	few	-	TRBJ2-7	TGCAGCGTGGGCAGACAGGTCGAGCAGTACTTC	CSVGRQVEQYF
TRBV4-3	few	TRBD2	TRBJ2-1	TGCGCCAGCAGCCAAGATCCCCTCGCTAGCGGGAGGGCCTATGAGCAGTTCTTC	CASSQDPLASGRAYEQFF
TRBV20-1	few	-	TRBJ1-1	TGCAGTGCTAGGTGGACCATTAACACTGAAGCTTTCTTT	CSARWTINTEAFF
TRBV5-1	few	TRBD1	TRBJ1-1	TGCGCCAGCAGCTTGGCCCCGGGACAGCTCACTGAAGCTTTCTTT	CASSLAPGQLTEAFF
TRBV5-1	-	-	TRBJ1-5	TGCGCCAGCAGCTTGGTAGCGGGGCCAAATCAGCCCCAGCATTTT	CASSLVAGPNQPQHF
TRBV20-1	few	TRBD1	TRBJ1-2	TGCAGTGCTAGAAACCGGGACAGACCTAACTATGGCTACACCTTC	CSARNRDRPNYGYTF
TRBV12-3/TRBV12-4	once	-	TRBJ1-1	TGTGCCAGCAGTTTTCACGGTGTCACTGAAGCTTTCTTT	CASSFHGVTEAFF
TRBV30	few	-	TRBJ1-1	TGTGCCTGGGCACCGCACGGGACTGAAGCTTTCTTT	CAWAPHGTEAFF
TRBV6-1	-	-	TRBJ2-4	TGTGCCAGCAGAGCGGCCGCCCAGGAGTACTTC	CASRAAAQEYF
TRBV6-6	-	-	TRBJ2-5	TGTGCCAGCAGTTACAGTTACGAGGCCCAGTACTTC	CASSYSYEAQYF
TRBV20-1	-	TRBD2	TRBJ2-1	TGCAGTGCTAGGGGCGAGCGGGGGGCCAGGAATGAGCAGTTCTTC	CSARGERGARNEQFF
TRBV5-1	few	-	TRBJ1-1	TGCGCCAGTAGAACCGGGCAGAACACTGAAGCTTTCTTT	CASRTGQNTEAFF
TRBV4-3	few	TRBD1	TRBJ1-2	TGCGCCAGCAGCCAACCGTCTGGACAGGGGATTTACGGCTACACCTTC	CASSQPSGQGIYGYTF
TRBV12-3/TRBV12-4	-	-	TRBJ2-1	TGTGCCAGCAGTTTCGGCCACCTCAATGAGCAGTTCTTC	CASSFGHLNEQFF
TRBV5-1	-	-	TRBJ1-1	TGCGCCGGCAGCCTGGTAGGGATGAACACTGAAGCTTTCTTT	CAGSLVGMNTEAFF
TRBV6-5	-	-	TRBJ2-3	TGTGCCAGCAGTTACGCGGCTAGTAGCACAGATACGCAGTATTTT	CASSYAASSTDTQYF
TRBV5-1	-	-	TRBJ1-1	TGCGCCAGCAGCTTGGCTGCCACCATGAACACTGAAGCTTTCTTT	CASSLAATMNTEAFF
TRBV2	few	TRBD1	TRBJ2-3	TGTGCCAGCAGTCCTAATACCGGGACAGGGTTATCAGATACGCAGTATTTT	CASSPNTGTGLSDTQYF
TRBV3-1	many	-	TRBJ1-4	TGTGCCAGCAGCCAGACGTTTGCTGAAAAACTGTTTTTT	CASSQTFAEKLFF
TRBV7-9	few	-	TRBJ2-5	TGTAGTTTACGGGGGCCCGCGACCCAGTACTTC	CSLRGPATQYF